This T cell receptor beta chain comes out of a study of T cell responses to AZD1222 COVID-19 vaccine (dated by TCRdb to the early 2020s). Background on the whole study: TCR sequencing was performed for 230 to 250 trial participants, of whom roughly 200 were given two doses of AZD1222 and approximately 25 were given two doses of MenACWY control vaccine. Trial participants were enrolled by age into subgroups of 18-55, 56-69 and 70-plus years, and around 150, 29 and 61 TCR-sequenced participants, respectively, were included in these subgroups. What the research found in general, with its limitations: After two AZD1222 doses, spike-specific TCR breadth and depth were significantly higher than at day 0 and than in MenACWY recipients. Epitopes outside the regions mutated in the B.1.351 and B.1.1.7 variants were reportedly recognized by nearly half of the unique spike-specific TCRs. In the small 56-69-year group, the increase in depth fell short of significance, most likely because of low power. Vaccine-associated CD4 TCRs spanned the whole spike protein, with dominant responses in regions 160-218 and 743-854. Because no day 14 peak-response samples were available, the repertoires could be characterized only after the peak T cell response. Participants were mostly white British, with more females than males. The authors suggested clonal diversity may have been underestimated. Only 5 to 7 AZD1222 recipients were SARS-CoV-2 seropositive at baseline, limiting conclusions about previously exposed vaccinees.

The CDR3 regions of human TCRbeta chains were subjected to immunosequencing. The source study handled its data this way. TCRs in the repertoires were compared against a reference library of SARS-CoV-2-specific TCRs that had been generated with the MIRA antigen-specificity platform. Breadth meant the fraction of unique TCRs that were SARS-CoV-2-associated, whereas depth meant the fraction of total T cells that were SARS-CoV-2-associated. Using the MIRA data, each spike-specific TCR was mapped to the spike region that the TCR reacts to and placed in a CD4 or CD8 class. Log10-transformed breadth and depth values were compared by one-way ANOVA with Sidak's multiple comparisons tests. TCRdb re-hosts the immuneACCESS table, in-frame sequences only. Its copies lack some clones; in the studies checked, an unresolved V gene accounts for under half of them, and the cause for the rest is not known. V and J calls and clone size are given by that table; D and trimming were obtained from the DNA. The sample table lists more than 90,000 clones, about 86% of them with a count of one. The ten largest clones add up to 17% of the sample.

What this sample's time point label stands for: about 28 days (+/-7) after the second vaccine dose. AZD1222 recipients given second doses at about 4 weeks or at about 12 weeks were pooled, since spike-specific TCR depth and breadth were not found to differ between the two schedules. The vaccinee samples were drawn from two UK trials, COV001 and COV002, one of which was a single-blind randomized controlled phase 2/3 trial testing AZD1222 (ChAdOx1 nCoV-19) in healthy adults. Trial participant PBMC samples were collected at day 0 and day 28 after the second dose for TCRbeta chain sequencing. CDR1 SGDLS and CDR2 YYNGEE were looked up in the germline V gene. The CDR3 starts with the cysteine, ends with the phenylalanine, and has 17 residues. Of all the DNA, just the CDR3 is kept, 51 bases in frame from base 1. Trimming at the junction amounts to 3 bases on V and 2 bases on J, and the germline ends lie 17 bases apart.

This clone has a single count. Its antigen remains undetermined. No base qualities exist here, and no much larger clone lies one base off it. This specimen was peripheral blood, taken 28 days after the second AZD1222 dose. The sequence was collected from an adult who received the AZD1222 COVID-19 vaccine. In this chain, TRBV9 is recombined with TRBJ2-2; the D gene is possibly TRBD1 or TRBD2, with 6 bases matching each. The DNA sequence is TGTGCCAGCAGCGCATACTCGGGGGCGGCTAACACCGGGGAGCTGTTTTTT. It translates to CASSAYSGAANTGELFF.